This T cell receptor beta chain was obtained from a study of cytomegalovirus exposure and HLA in healthy donors. In the PCR, 60 Vbeta and 13 Jbeta primers were used. Clones were sequenced by immunoSEQ multiplex PCR, and TCRdb holds only the in-frame ones, with some missing. Of roughly 200,000 clones listed, 75% to 80% were seen once; the top ten hold over 2%. V was clipped by 7 bases and J by 1 base, with 16 bases between them. CDR1 is SNHLY and CDR2 is FYNNEI in the germline V gene. The CDR3 has 15 amino acids. Input material: PBMCs. The sequence came from a woman in her twenties or thirties in good health and CMV-seropositive. This rearrangement joins TRBV2 to TRBJ2-5; TRBD2 is a possible D gene (5 bases). The CDR3 DNA reads TGTGCCAGCAATAGGGCGGGCCTCCTCCAAGAGACCCAGTACTTC. This gives the protein CASNRAGLLQETQYF.